This T cell receptor (beta chain) was obtained from a study of cytomegalovirus exposure and HLA in healthy donors. Overall study results and limits: Highly shared sequence variants in one cluster were likely a sequencing artifact. Three chains tied to CMV proved CMV antigen-specific in vitro.

PCR employed 60 Vbeta and 13 Jbeta primers. Method: immunoSEQ multiplex PCR; TCRdb's copy keeps in-frame clones and lacks some. The table has 50,000 to 65,000 clones, less than 75% seen once. Germline values: CDR1 SGHVS, CDR2 FNYEAQ. V lost 5 bases to trimming and J lost 3 bases; unmatched junction nucleotides: 5. The CDR3 has 15 amino acids. A remark on this clone: Its target is not known.

The chain employs TRBV7-6 and TRBJ2-7, with 12 bases identical to TRBD2. This receptor was obtained from a man in his forties or fifties in good health and CMV-seropositive. Sequencing input: PBMCs. DNA for the CDR3: TGTGCCAGCAGCCCGACTAGCGGGAGTCTCTACGAGCAGTACTTC. It specifies CASSPTSGSLYEQYF.